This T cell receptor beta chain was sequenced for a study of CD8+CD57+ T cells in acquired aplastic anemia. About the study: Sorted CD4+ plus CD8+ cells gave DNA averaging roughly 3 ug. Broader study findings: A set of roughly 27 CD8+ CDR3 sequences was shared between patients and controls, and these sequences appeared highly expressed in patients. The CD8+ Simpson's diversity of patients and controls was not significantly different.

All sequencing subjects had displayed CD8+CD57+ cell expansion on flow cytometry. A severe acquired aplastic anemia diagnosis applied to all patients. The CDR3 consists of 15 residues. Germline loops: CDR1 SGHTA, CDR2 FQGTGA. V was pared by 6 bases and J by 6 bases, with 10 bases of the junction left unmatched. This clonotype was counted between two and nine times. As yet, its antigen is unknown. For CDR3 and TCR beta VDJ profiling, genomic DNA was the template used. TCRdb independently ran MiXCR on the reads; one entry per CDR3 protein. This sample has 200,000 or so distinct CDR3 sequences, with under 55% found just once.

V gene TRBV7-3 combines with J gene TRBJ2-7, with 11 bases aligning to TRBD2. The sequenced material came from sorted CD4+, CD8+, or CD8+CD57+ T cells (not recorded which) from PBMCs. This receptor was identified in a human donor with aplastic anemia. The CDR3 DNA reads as TGTGCCAGCAGGGACGGGACTAGCGGACCGTTCGAGCAGTACTTC. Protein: CASRDGTSGPFEQYF.